This entry describes one TCR beta chain. Its matching antigen is unknown. Once obtained from cultured CD4+ T cells, the DNA was sequenced using the Oncomine TCR Beta short-read assay. TCRdb re-called the PCR reads with MiXCR, one entry per CDR3 protein. This sample carries approximately 11,000 distinct CDR3 sequences, 20% to 30% of them seen once, and the ten largest clones take around 25%. Trimming cost V 6 bases and J 4 bases, with 13 bases left between them. This CDR3 has 14 residues. Germline V gene lookup returns CDR1 LNHDA and CDR2 SQIVND (reference sequence). The sample belongs to a study of vaccination and CD4 T cells after COVID-19. Treatment: roughly nine-day PBMC culture with coronavirus spike peptide pools or control peptides (ViraFEST assay). In healthy vaccine recipients, nucleocapsid antibodies were negative before and after vaccination, showing no prior SARS-CoV-2 infection.

Here the sequenced sample was CD4+ T cells from blood, cultured in vitro, taken before SARS-CoV-2 vaccination. This chain joins TRBV19 and TRBJ2-1; D may be TRBD2 (6 bases). This TCR was sampled from a human donor who received a COVID-19 vaccine. The CDR3 coding sequence is TGTGCCAGTAGAATCGGCCTAGCGTACAATGAGCAGTTCTTC. As protein: CASRIGLAYNEQFF.